This T cell receptor (beta chain) was retrieved from a study of blood T cell repertoires in COVID-19. In this sample, this clone turned up once. Trimming took 3 bases from V and 6 from J; bases not matched to a gene: 4. Germline V CDR1 and CDR2: SGHDT, YYEEEE. This CDR3 has 14 residues. Assay used: immunoSEQ multiplex PCR; TCRdb lists only in-frame clones, some missing. This table has about 270,000 clones, approximately 89% appearing once. This rearrangement joins TRBV5-6 to TRBJ2-7; TRBD1 agrees at 12 bases. This TCR was sampled from a man aged 35-49 years with active or convalescent COVID-19. The sequencing input was peripheral blood. The CDR3 nucleotides read TGTGCCAGCAGCTGGGGGACAGGGGGCGCCGAGCAGTACTTC. Its translation is CASSWGTGGAEQYF.